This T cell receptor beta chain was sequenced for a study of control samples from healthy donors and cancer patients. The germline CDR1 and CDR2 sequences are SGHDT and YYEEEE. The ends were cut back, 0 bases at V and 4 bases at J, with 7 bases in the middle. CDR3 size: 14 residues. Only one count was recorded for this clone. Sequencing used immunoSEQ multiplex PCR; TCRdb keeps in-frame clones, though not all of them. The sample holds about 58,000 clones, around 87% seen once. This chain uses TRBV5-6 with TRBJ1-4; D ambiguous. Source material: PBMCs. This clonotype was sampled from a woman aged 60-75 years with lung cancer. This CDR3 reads CASSLDTGNEKLFF. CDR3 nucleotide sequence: TGTGCCAGCAGCTTGGACACTGGTAATGAAAAACTGTTTTTT. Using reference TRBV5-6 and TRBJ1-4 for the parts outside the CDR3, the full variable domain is DAGVTQSPTHLIKTRGQQVTLRCSPKSGHDTVSWYQQALGQGPQFIFQYYEEEERQRGNFPDRFSGHQFPNYSSELNVNALLLGDSALYLCASSLDTGNEKLFFGSGTQLSVL.